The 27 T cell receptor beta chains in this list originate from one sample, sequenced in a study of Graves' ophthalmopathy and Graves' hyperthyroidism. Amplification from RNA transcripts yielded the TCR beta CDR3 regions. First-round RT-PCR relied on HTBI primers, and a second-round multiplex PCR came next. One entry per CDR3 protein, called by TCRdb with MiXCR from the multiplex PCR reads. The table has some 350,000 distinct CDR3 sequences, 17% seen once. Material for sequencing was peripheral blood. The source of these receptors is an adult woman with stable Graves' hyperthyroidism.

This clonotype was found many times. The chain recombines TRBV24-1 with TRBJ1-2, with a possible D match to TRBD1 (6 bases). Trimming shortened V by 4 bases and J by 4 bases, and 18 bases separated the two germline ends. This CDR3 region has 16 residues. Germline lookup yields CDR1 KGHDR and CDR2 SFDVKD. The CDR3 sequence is CATSEPTAGHIYGYTF. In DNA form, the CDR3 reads TGTGCCACCAGTGAGCCTACCGCGGGACACATCTATGGCTACACCTTC.

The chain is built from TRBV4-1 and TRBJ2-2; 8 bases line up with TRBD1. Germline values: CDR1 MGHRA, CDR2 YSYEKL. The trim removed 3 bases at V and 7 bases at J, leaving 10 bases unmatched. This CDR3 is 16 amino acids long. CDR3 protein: CASSHYQGAQSGELFF. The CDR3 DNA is TGCGCCAGCAGCCATTATCAGGGGGCGCAGAGCGGGGAGCTGTTTTTT.

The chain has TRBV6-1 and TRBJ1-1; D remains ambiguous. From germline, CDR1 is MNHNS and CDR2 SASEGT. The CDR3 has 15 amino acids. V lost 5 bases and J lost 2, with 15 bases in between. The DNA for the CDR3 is TGTGCCAGCAGTCCACCACGGAGGATAAACACTGAAGCTTTCTTT. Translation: CASSPPRRINTEAFF.

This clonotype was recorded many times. The CDR3 sequence: CASSEVTGGVETQYF. The CDR3 DNA follows: TGTGCCAGCAGTGAGGTTACAGGGGGCGTGGAGACCCAGTACTTC. The chain joins TRBV2 to TRBJ2-5; TRBD1 aligns across 9 bases. Germline V lookup: CDR1 SNHLY, CDR2 FYNNEI. The junction had 7 bases not matched to a gene; V was cut back by 3 bases and J by 5 bases. The CDR3 loop spans 15 amino acids. Variable domain in full (rest from reference TRBV2 and TRBJ2-5): EPEVTQTPSHQVTQMGQEVILRCVPISNHLYFYWYRQILGQKVEFLVSFYNNEISEKSEIFDDQFSVERPDGSNFTLKIRSTKLEDSAMYFCASSEVTGGVETQYFGPGTRLLVL.

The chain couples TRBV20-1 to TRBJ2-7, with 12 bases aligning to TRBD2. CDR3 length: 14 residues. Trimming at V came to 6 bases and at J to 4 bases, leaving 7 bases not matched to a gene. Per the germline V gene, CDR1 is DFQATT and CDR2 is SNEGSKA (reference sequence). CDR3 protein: CSAPGLAGIYEQYF. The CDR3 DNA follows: TGCAGTGCCCCCGGACTAGCGGGAATTTACGAGCAGTACTTC.

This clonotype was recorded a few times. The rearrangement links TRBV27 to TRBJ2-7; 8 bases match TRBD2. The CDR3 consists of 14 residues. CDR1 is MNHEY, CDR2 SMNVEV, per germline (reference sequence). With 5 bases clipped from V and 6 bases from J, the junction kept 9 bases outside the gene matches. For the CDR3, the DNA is TGTGCCAGCAGTAGCTACCGGGAGGGCGGCGAGCAGTACTTC. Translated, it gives CASSSYREGGEQYF.

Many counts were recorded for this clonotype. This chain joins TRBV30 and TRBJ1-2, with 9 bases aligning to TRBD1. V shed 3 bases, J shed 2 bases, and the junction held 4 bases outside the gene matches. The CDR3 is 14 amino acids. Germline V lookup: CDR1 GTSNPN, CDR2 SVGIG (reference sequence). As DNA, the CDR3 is TGTGCCTGGAGCGATGACAGGGGGAACTATGGCTACACCTTC. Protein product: CAWSDDRGNYGYTF.

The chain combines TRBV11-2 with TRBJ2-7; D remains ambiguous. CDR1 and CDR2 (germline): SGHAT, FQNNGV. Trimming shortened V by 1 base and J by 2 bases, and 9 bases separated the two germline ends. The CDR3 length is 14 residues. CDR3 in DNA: TGTGCCAGCAGCTTAGTATGGGTTACCTACGAGCAGTACTTC. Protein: CASSLVWVTYEQYF.

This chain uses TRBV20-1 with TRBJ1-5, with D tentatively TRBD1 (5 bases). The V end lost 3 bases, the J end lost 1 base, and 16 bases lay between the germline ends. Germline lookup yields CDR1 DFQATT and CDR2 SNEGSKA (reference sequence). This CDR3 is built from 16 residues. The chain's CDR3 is CSARTVGDISNQPQHF. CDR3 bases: TGCAGTGCTAGGACCGTGGGGGATATAAGCAATCAGCCCCAGCATTTT.

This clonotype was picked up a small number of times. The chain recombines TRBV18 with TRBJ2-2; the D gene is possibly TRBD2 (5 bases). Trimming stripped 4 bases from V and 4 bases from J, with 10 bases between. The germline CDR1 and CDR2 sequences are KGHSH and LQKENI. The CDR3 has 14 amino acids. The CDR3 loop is CASSHKGGTGELFF. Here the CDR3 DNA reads TGTGCCAGCTCACACAAAGGAGGCACCGGGGAGCTGTTTTTT.

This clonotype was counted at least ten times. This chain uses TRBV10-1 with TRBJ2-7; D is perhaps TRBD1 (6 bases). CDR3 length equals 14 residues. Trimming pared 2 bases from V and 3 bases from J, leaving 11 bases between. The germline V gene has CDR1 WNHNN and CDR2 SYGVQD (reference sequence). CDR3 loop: CASSEGSGDYEQYF. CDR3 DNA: TGCGCCAGCAGTGAGGGGTCAGGGGACTACGAGCAGTACTTC.

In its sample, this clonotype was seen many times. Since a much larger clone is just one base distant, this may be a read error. The DNA of the CDR3 is TGTGCCAGCACCCGAGACATATCCCTGTCACACCTCCACTTT. It translates to CASTRDISLSHLHF. The chain combines TRBV27 with TRBJ1-6; no clear D. From germline, CDR1 is MNHEY and CDR2 SMNVEV (reference sequence). The CDR3 is 14 residues long.

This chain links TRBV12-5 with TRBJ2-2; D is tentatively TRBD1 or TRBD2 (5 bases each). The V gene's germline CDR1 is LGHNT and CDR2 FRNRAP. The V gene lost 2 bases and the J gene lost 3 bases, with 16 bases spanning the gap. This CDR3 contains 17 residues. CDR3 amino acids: CASGLLIGRDHTGELFF. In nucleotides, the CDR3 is TGTGCTAGTGGTTTGCTAATAGGCAGGGACCACACCGGGGAGCTGTTTTTT. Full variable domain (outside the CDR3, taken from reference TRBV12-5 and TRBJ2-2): DARVTQTPRHKVTEMGQEVTMRCQPILGHNTVFWYRQTMMQGLELLAYFRNRAPLDDSGMPKDRFSAEMPDATLATLKIQPSEPRDSAVYFCASGLLIGRDHTGELFFGEGSRLTVL.

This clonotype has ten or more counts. The CDR3 sequence: CASREGSSLREQYF. The CDR3 nucleotides are TGTGCCAGTAGAGAGGGGTCCTCCCTACGGGAACAGTACTTC. The chain combines TRBV19 with TRBJ2-7; either TRBD1 or TRBD2 may fit D (5 bases each). Trimming took 6 bases from V and 10 from J, leaving 22 bases between them. CDR3 length equals 14 residues. Germline assignment: CDR1 LNHDA and CDR2 SQIVND (reference sequence).

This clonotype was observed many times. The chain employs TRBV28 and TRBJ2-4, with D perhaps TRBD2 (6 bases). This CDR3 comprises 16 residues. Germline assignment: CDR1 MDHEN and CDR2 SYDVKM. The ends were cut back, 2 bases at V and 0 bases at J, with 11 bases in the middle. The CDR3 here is CASSLRPGRAKNIQYF. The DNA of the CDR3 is TGTGCCAGCAGTTTACGGCCCGGGAGAGCCAAAAACATTCAGTACTTC.

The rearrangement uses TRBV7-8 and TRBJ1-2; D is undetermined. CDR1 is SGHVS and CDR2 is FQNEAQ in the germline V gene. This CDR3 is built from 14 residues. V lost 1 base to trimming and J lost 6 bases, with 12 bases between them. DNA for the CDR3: TGTGCCAGCAGCTTAGAGTTGGCGGGAAATGGCTACACCTTC. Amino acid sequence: CASSLELAGNGYTF.

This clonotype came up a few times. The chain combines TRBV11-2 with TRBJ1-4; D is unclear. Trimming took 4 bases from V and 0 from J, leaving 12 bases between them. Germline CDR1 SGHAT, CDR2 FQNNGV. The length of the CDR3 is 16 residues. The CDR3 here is CASSSDARATNEKLFF. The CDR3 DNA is TGTGCCAGCAGCTCTGATGCCCGAGCAACTAATGAAAAACTGTTTTTT.

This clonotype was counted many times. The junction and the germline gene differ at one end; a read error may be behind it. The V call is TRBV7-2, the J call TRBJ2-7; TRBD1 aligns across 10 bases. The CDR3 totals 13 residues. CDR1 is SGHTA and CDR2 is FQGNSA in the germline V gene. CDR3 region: CASSRGQGTIQDF. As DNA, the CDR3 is TGTGCCAGCAGCCGGGGACAGGGGACTATTCAGGACTTC.

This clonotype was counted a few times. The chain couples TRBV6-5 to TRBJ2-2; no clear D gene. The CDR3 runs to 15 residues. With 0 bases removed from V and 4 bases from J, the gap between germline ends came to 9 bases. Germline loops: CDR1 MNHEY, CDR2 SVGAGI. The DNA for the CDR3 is TGTGCCAGCAGTTACTCGAATGGGTTCACCGGGGAGCTGTTTTTT. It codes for CASSYSNGFTGELFF.

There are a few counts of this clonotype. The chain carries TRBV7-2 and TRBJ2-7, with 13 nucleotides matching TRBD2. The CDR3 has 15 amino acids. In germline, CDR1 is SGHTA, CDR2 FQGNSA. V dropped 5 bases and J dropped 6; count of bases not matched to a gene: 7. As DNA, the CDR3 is TGTGCCAGCAGCCCAAGGACTAGCGGGAGAGGCGAGCAGTACTTC. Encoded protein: CASSPRTSGRGEQYF.

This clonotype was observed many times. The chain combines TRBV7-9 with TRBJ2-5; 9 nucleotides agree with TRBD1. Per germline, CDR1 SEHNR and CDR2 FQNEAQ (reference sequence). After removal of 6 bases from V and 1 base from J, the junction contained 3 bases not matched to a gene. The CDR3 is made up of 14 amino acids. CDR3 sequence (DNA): TGTGCCAGCAGATCGACAGGGGGCCAAGAGACCCAGTACTTC. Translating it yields CASRSTGGQETQYF.

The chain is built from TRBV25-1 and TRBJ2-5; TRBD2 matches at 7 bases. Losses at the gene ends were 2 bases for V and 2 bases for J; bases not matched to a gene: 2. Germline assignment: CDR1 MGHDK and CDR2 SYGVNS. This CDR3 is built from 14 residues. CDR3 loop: CASSEPGLQETQYF. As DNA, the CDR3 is TGTGCCAGCAGTGAACCGGGACTACAAGAGACCCAGTACTTC.

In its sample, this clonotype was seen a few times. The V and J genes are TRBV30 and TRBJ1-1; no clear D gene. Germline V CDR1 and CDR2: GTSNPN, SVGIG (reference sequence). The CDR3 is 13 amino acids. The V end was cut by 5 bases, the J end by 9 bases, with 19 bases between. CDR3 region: CAWFMGEGRKAFF. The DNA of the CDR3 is TGTGCCTGGTTTATGGGTGAGGGAAGAAAAGCTTTCTTT.

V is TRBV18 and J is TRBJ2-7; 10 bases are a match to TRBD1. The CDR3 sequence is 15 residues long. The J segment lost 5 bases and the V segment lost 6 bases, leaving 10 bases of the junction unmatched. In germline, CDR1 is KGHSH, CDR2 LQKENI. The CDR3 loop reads CASSQLTGTGDEQYF. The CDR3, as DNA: TGTGCCAGCTCTCAACTAACCGGGACAGGGGACGAGCAGTACTTC.

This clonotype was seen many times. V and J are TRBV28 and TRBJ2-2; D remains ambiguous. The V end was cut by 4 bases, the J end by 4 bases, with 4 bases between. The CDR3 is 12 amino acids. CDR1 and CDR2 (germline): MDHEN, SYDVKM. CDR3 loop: CASSWTTGELFF. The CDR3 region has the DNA TGTGCCAGCAGTTGGACCACCGGGGAGCTGTTTTTT.

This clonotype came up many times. As DNA, the CDR3 is TGTGCCAGCAACGAAGGCAATTCCTACGAGCAGTACTTC. As protein: CASNEGNSYEQYF. The genes are TRBV28 and TRBJ2-7; D is unclear. V was shortened by 7 bases and J by 1 base, with 11 bases between the two germline ends. The germline V gene has CDR1 MDHEN and CDR2 SYDVKM. The CDR3 is 13 residues long. Together with reference TRBV28 and TRBJ2-7, the CDR3 gives the full variable domain: DVKVTQSSRYLVKRTGEKVFLECVQDMDHENMFWYRQDPGLGLRLIYFSYDVKMKEKGDIPEGYSVSREKKERFSLILESASTNQTSMYLCASNEGNSYEQYFGPGTRLTVT.

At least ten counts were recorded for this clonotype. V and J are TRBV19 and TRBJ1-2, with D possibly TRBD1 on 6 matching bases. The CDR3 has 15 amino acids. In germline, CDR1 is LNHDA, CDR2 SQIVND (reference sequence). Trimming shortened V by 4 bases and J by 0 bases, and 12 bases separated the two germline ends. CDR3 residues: CASSTGARANYGYTF. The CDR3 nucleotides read TGTGCCAGTAGTACAGGGGCTAGAGCTAACTATGGCTACACCTTC.